This T cell receptor beta chain was identified in a study of blood T cell repertoires in COVID-19. In the original analysis: Quantification of nucleated cells was approximated via reference gene primer amplification. Using immunoSEQ multiplex PCR, the repertoire was profiled, and TCRdb retains in-frame clones only, with some absent. V, J and clone size reflect that table, while D and trimming were determined from the DNA. The sample contains under 13,000 clones, approximately 87% of which appear only once. This clone was counted only a few times. The sequencing sample was made of peripheral blood. The sequence came from a human donor in a cohort sampled during active COVID-19.

The chain's CDR3 is CASSPGGRTSGTNYEQYF. CDR3 DNA sequence: TGCGCCAGCAGCCCTGGGGGTCGGACTAGCGGGACCAACTACGAGCAGTACTTC. This chain joins TRBV5-1 and TRBJ2-7, with TRBD2 matching 12 bases. J gave up 3 bases and V 4 bases, and 14 bases lay outside the gene matches. Looked up from germline, CDR1 is SGHRS and CDR2 is YFSETQ. CDR3 length: 18 amino acids.